This is a list of T cell receptor beta chains from one sample in a study of blood T cell repertoires in COVID-19. TCRdb keeps only in-frame clones here, not all; method: immunoSEQ multiplex PCR. The repertoire holds some 200,000 clones, around 86% seen once, with roughly 7.2% in the top ten. Sequenced: PBMCs or T cells enriched from blood (not recorded which). These receptors came from a man aged 30 to 45 in a cohort exposed to, infected with or recovered from COVID-19 (not recorded which). Both conserved end residues are part of each CDR3. A D gene is named only where the DNA matches it firmly. Clone size is shown for a subset of rows, as once, few, many or a class of expanded clone.

length,J,D,size,V,CDR3,DNA
14,TRBJ2-7,TRBD1,NA,TRBV7-9,CASRMTGNLGEQYF,TGTGCCAGCAGAATGACAGGGAATCTCGGGGAGCAGTACTTC
17,TRBJ1-2,NA,NA,TRBV28,CASSPLVVGQTIYGYTF,TGTGCCAGCAGTCCCCTGGTGGTGGGCCAGACGATCTATGGCTACACCTTC
15,TRBJ1-2,NA,NA,TRBV6-5,CASSTSTGLGYGYTF,NA
14,TRBJ1-4,NA,NA,TRBV7-9,CASSSRQDNEKLFF,TGTGCCAGCAGCTCGCGACAGGATAATGAAAAACTGTTTTTT
15,TRBJ2-7,TRBD2,NA,TRBV5-4,CASSLAGGGSYEQYF,TGTGCCAGCAGCTTAGCGGGCGGGGGGTCCTACGAGCAGTACTTC
16,TRBJ2-2,NA,NA,TRBV5-5,CASSLYGGFSTGELFF,TGTGCCAGCAGCTTGTATGGGGGCTTCAGCACCGGGGAGCTGTTTTTT
16,TRBJ2-3,NA,NA,TRBV9,CASSVQQGWGTDTQYF,TGTGCCAGCAGCGTACAACAGGGATGGGGCACAGATACGCAGTATTTT
15,TRBJ2-1,TRBD2,once,TRBV28,CASLKTGLGYNEQFF,TGTGCCAGCCTCAAGACGGGACTAGGGTACAATGAGCAGTTCTTC
18,TRBJ1-5,TRBD1,NA,TRBV28,CASSRNPPGQGSNQPQHF,TGTGCCAGCAGTCGAAACCCCCCCGGACAGGGTAGCAATCAGCCCCAGCATTTT
14,TRBJ2-3,NA,NA,TRBV5-1,CASSLLGRTDTQYF,TGCGCCAGCAGCTTGTTGGGGAGAACAGATACGCAGTATTTT
13,TRBJ1-1,NA,NA,TRBV11-2,CASSFTGPTEAFF,TGTGCCAGCAGCTTTACAGGGCCCACTGAAGCTTTCTTT
16,TRBJ2-7,TRBD2,NA,TRBV7-6,CASSSLTLAGGYEQYF,TGTGCCAGCAGCTCCCTTACGCTAGCGGGAGGCTACGAGCAGTACTTC
14,TRBJ1-2,NA,NA,TRBV19,CASSIDRQSGGYTF,TGTGCCAGTAGTATAGATCGACAGAGTGGTGGCTACACCTTC
15,TRBJ2-6,NA,NA,TRBV28,CASSLESSGANVLTF,TGTGCCAGCAGCTTAGAGAGCTCTGGGGCCAACGTCCTGACTTTC
14,TRBJ1-2,TRBD1,NA,TRBV18,CASSVQTGLPGYTF,TGTGCCAGCTCAGTCCAGACAGGGCTTCCTGGCTACACCTTC
15,TRBJ2-5,TRBD1,NA,TRBV6-5,CASSYSDRGQETQYF,TGTGCCAGCAGTTACTCGGACAGGGGCCAAGAGACCCAGTACTTC
15,TRBJ2-2,NA,NA,TRBV7-2,CASSLVNRGAGELFF,TGTGCCAGCAGCTTAGTGAACCGCGGCGCCGGGGAGCTGTTTTTT
16,TRBJ1-1,TRBD1,NA,TRBV11-2,CASSFQDRVGHTEAFF,TGTGCCAGCAGCTTCCAAGACAGGGTAGGGCACACTGAAGCTTTCTTT
22,TRBJ2-7,TRBD2,NA,TRBV5-3,CARSTQRGKGPGLAGGYYEQYF,TGTGCCAGAAGCACTCAAAGAGGGAAGGGCCCGGGACTAGCGGGAGGGTACTACGAGCAGTACTTC
13,TRBJ2-7,TRBD1,NA,TRBV5-1,CASRGQGAYEQYF,TGCGCCAGCAGAGGACAGGGGGCGTACGAGCAGTACTTC
16,TRBJ1-2,TRBD1,NA,TRBV2,CASSERGTGANYGYTF,TGTGCCAGCAGTGAAAGGGGGACAGGGGCTAACTATGGCTACACCTTC
17,TRBJ2-7,TRBD2,NA,TRBV9,CASSVGTSGSGSHEQYF,TGTGCCAGCAGCGTCGGGACTAGCGGGAGTGGAAGCCACGAGCAGTACTTC
17,TRBJ1-5,NA,NA,TRBV2,CASKVAGEGYRNQPQHF,TGTGCCAGCAAAGTCGCAGGGGAGGGGTATCGGAATCAGCCCCAGCATTTT
15,TRBJ1-2,TRBD1,NA,TRBV20-1,CSASLRQGLTYGYTF,TGCAGTGCTAGTCTTCGACAGGGACTTACCTATGGCTACACCTTC
20,TRBJ1-4,TRBD1,NA,TRBV27,CASSRGPRTGVIKTNEKLFF,TGTGCCAGCAGTAGGGGACCCAGGACAGGGGTTATCAAGACTAATGAAAAACTGTTTTTT
17,TRBJ1-4,TRBD1,NA,TRBV24-1,CATSDSDRGLVGEKLFF,TGTGCCACCAGTGATTCGGACAGGGGGCTGGTAGGTGAAAAACTGTTTTTT
15,TRBJ2-7,NA,NA,TRBV18,CASSREGGKAYEQYF,TGTGCCAGCTCCCGGGAAGGAGGGAAGGCCTACGAGCAGTACTTC
14,TRBJ2-7,TRBD1,NA,TRBV11-3,CASSPPGQLYEQYF,TGTGCCAGCAGCCCTCCGGGACAGCTCTACGAGCAGTACTTC
17,TRBJ2-3,TRBD2,NA,TRBV27,CASSPRGTSGSTDTQYF,TGTGCCAGCAGTCCCCGCGGAACTAGCGGGAGCACAGATACGCAGTATTTT
16,TRBJ1-5,TRBD1,NA,TRBV6-1,CASSEGQGRNNQPQHF,TGTGCCAGCAGTGAAGGACAGGGGAGGAACAATCAGCCCCAGCATTTT
18,TRBJ2-6,TRBD2,NA,TRBV5-4,CASSPLAGGLAGANVLTF,TGTGCCAGCAGCCCCCTAGCGGGAGGCTTAGCTGGGGCCAACGTCCTGACTTTC